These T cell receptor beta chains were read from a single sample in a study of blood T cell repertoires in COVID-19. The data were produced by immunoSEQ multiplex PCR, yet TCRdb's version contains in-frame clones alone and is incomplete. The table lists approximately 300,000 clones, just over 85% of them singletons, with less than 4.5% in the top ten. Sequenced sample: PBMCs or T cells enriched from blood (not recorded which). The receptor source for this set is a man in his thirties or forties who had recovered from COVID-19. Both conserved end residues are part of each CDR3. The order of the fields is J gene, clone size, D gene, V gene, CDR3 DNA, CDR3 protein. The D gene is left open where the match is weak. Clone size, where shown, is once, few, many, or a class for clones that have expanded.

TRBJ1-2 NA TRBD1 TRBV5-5 TGTGCCAGCATCCGTACGGCAGGGGGCCGCTATGGCTACACCTTC CASIRTAGGRYGYTF
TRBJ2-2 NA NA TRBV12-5 TGTGCTAGTGGTTTGGTATCGGGAAGAGAGAGCGGGGAGCTGTTTTTT CASGLVSGRESGELFF
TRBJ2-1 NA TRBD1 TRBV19 TGTGCCAGTAGTACACCGGGACAGGGGCAGGATGAGCAGTTCTTC CASSTPGQGQDEQFF
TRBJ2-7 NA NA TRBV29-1 TGCAGCGTTGAAACCGGGGCGGGGAGCCTACTCGAGCAGTACTTC CSVETGAGSLLEQYF
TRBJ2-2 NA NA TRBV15 TGTGCCACCAGCAGGGGAGCCGGGGAGCTGTTTTTT CATSRGAGELFF
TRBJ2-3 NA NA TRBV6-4 TGTGCCAGCAGTGACTCTAACCCCAAGGGGTTCTATACAGATACGCAGTATTTT CASSDSNPKGFYTDTQYF
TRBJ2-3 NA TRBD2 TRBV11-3 TGTGCCAGCCTCCTTCGGCGGGGGAGCACAGATACGCAGTATTTT CASLLRRGSTDTQYF
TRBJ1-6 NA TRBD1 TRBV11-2 TGTGCCAGCAGCTTAGTAGGGGGCGCGTGGTCACCCCTCCACTTT CASSLVGGAWSPLHF
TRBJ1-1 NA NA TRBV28 TGTGGGGCTTCGACAGGATGGGGAACTGAAGCTTTCTTT CGASTGWGTEAFF
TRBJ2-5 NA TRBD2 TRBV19 TGTGCCAGTTCGAGGGGACTAGCGGGACTCCAAGAGACCCAGTACTTC CASSRGLAGLQETQYF
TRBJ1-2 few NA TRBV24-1 TGTGCCACCAGTGATCCCGGACTCATTCCAGGCTACACCTTC CATSDPGLIPGYTF
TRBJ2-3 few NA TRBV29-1 TGCAGCGCAGTAGCTTCCAATACGCAGTATTTT CSAVASNTQYF
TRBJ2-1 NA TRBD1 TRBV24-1 TGTGCCACCAGTGATTTAGATAGGACAGGGGGCTACAATGAGCAGTTCTTC CATSDLDRTGGYNEQFF
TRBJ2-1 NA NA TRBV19 TGTGCCAGTCGCCAAGGACTTAACTACAATGAGCAGTTCTTC CASRQGLNYNEQFF
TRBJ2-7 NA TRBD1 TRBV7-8 TGTGCCAGCAGCCCGCCAGGGGGTATCTACGAGCAGTACTTC CASSPPGGIYEQYF
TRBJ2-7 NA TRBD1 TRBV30 TGTGCCTGGGGCAGGGGGAATCCCTACGAGCAGTACTTC CAWGRGNPYEQYF
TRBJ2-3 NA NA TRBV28 TGTGCCAGCAGTTTAGCAAGAGCAGGGGCAGATACGCAGTATTTT CASSLARAGADTQYF
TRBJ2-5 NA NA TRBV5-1 TGCGCCAGCAGCCCTCAAACCGGGCGGGGCCAAGAGACCCAGTACTTC CASSPQTGRGQETQYF